The 15 T cell receptor beta chains below come from one sample, sequenced in a study of technical replicates of blood from a few donors. Generated by immunoSEQ multiplex PCR, the TCRdb table keeps only in-frame clones and is missing some. Counted here are roughly 56,000 clones, approximately 89% occurring once; the ten biggest clones make up about 5.2%. Sequencing was performed on PBMCs. These receptors all stem from a human donor in good health. Some clones in this sample may be carry-over from other donors' samples.

This clone was seen just once. The rearrangement joins TRBV5-1 to TRBJ2-1; TRBD2 is a possible D gene (5 bases). With 0 bases removed from V and 3 bases from J, the gap between germline ends came to 10 bases. Per germline, CDR1 SGHRS and CDR2 YFSETQ. The CDR3 length is 15 residues. CDR3 bases: TGCGCCAGCAGCTTGGTTTCCGGGAACTACAATGAGCAGTTCTTC. It codes for CASSLVSGNYNEQFF.

The chain carries TRBV7-9 and TRBJ2-1, with TRBD1 identical over 8 bases. V lost 8 bases to trimming and J lost 4 bases; unmatched junction nucleotides: 4. The CDR3 covers 13 residues. Per germline, CDR1 SEHNR and CDR2 FQNEAQ (reference sequence). The chain's CDR3 is CASRDRRYNEQFF. Here the CDR3 DNA reads TGTGCCAGCCGGGACAGGCGATACAATGAGCAGTTCTTC. The full variable domain, with the rest looked up from reference TRBV7-9 and TRBJ2-1, is DTGVSQNPRHKITKRGQNVTFRCDPISEHNRLYWYRQTLGQGPEFLTYFQNEAQLEKSRLLSDRFSAERPKGSFSTLEIQRTEQGDSAMYLCASRDRRYNEQFFGPGTRLTVL.

The rearrangement uses TRBV11-2 and TRBJ1-1; D perhaps matches TRBD1 (6 bases). The CDR3 spans 14 residues. The germline gives CDR1 SGHAT, CDR2 FQNNGV. Trimming took 5 bases from V and 7 from J, leaving 17 bases between them. CDR3 in DNA: TGTGCCAGCAGCCCATCCGGGGGGGGCCTTGAAGCTTTCTTT. This translates into CASSPSGGGLEAFF.

The rearrangement uses TRBV11-2 and TRBJ1-6; 7 bases map to TRBD1. From germline, CDR1 is SGHAT and CDR2 FQNNGV. This CDR3 is 16 amino acids long. The V and J ends lost 4 bases and 0 bases, in that order; junction bases with no gene match: 3. CDR3 in amino acids: CASSSGQSSYNSPLHF. CDR3 nucleotides: TGTGCCAGCAGCTCGGGACAGAGCTCCTATAATTCACCCCTCCACTTT.

The V and J genes are TRBV15 and TRBJ1-5; D unresolved. The germline V gene encodes CDR1 LNHNV and CDR2 YYDKDF (reference sequence). The CDR3 loop spans 15 amino acids. Trimming stripped 1 base from V and 3 bases from J, with 10 bases between. DNA of the CDR3: TGTGCCACCAGCAGAGTAGAGGGTTCCAATCAGCCCCAGCATTTT. Amino acid sequence: CATSRVEGSNQPQHF.

The V gene is TRBV9, the J gene TRBJ1-3, with 7 bases that match TRBD1. The length of the CDR3 is 19 residues. After removal of 1 base from V and 0 bases from J, the junction contained 13 bases not matched to a gene. Germline V CDR1 and CDR2: SGDLS, YYNGEE. CDR3 DNA sequence: TGTGCCAGCAGCGTACATTCCAGGGGGATGGGAGTCTCTGGAAACACCATATATTTT. This translates into CASSVHSRGMGVSGNTIYF.

The V gene is TRBV7-3, the J gene TRBJ1-3, with 9 bases aligning to TRBD1. The CDR3 contains 16 residues. V gave up 5 bases and J gave up 0 bases; unmatched junction bases: 5. The germline V gene has CDR1 SGHTA and CDR2 FQGTGA. The DNA for the CDR3 is TGTGCCAGCAGCCCGGGACAGGGTCGCTCTGGAAACACCATATATTTT. Translation gives CASSPGQGRSGNTIYF.

As to this clone: The same CDR3 arises from other DNA sequences in this sample as well. V and J are TRBV18 and TRBJ1-1, with a weak D call TRBD1 (6 bases). Germline V gene data show CDR1 as KGHSH and CDR2 as LQKENI. Trimming cost V 3 bases and J 0 bases, with 8 bases left between them. The CDR3 is made up of 14 amino acids. In DNA form, the CDR3 reads TGTGCCAGCTCACCCGACAGGATGAACACTGAAGCTTTCTTT. The encoded protein is CASSPDRMNTEAFF.

The V and J genes are TRBV7-2 and TRBJ1-2; the D gene is possibly TRBD1 (5 bases). CDR1 and CDR2 from the germline V gene are SGHTA and FQGNSA. Trimming took 5 bases from V and 3 from J, leaving 16 bases between them. The CDR3 contains 15 residues. CDR3 amino acids: CASSPRPGDDYGYTF. DNA for the CDR3: TGTGCCAGCAGCCCCCGCCCGGGGGATGACTATGGCTACACCTTC.

CDR3 in amino acids: CASSAQGAGTEAFF. The CDR3 DNA sequence: TGTGCCAGCAGCGCACAGGGGGCGGGCACTGAAGCTTTCTTT. The chain recombines TRBV9 with TRBJ1-1; 9 nucleotides match TRBD1. CDR1 and CDR2 (germline): SGDLS, YYNGEE. V gave up 3 bases and J gave up 4 bases; unmatched junction bases: 4. This CDR3 is built from 14 residues.

The genes are TRBV7-9 and TRBJ2-1; 12 bases align to TRBD2. V shed 2 bases, J shed 7 bases, and the junction held 12 bases outside the gene matches. CDR1 is SEHNR and CDR2 is FQNEAQ in the germline V gene (reference sequence). The CDR3 extends over 18 amino acids. Here the CDR3 reads CASSLLGGLAGGQNEQFF. The DNA of the CDR3 is TGTGCCAGCAGCTTATTAGGCGGGCTAGCGGGGGGGCAGAATGAGCAGTTCTTC.

J is TRBJ2-7 and V is TRBV21-1; the table's D call, TRBD2, has no DNA check behind it. TRBV21-1 is assigned pseudogene status. There are 13 residues in the CDR3. CDR3 sequence: CASSERLAYEQYF. CDR3 nucleotides: TGTGCCAGCAGCGAACGTTTAGCCTACGAGCAGTACTTC.

The chain employs TRBV9 and TRBJ1-5; weak D call: TRBD1 (6 bases). The V gene's germline CDR1 is SGDLS and CDR2 YYNGEE. The V and J ends lost 3 bases and 0 bases respectively, with 10 bases between them. CDR3 length equals 15 residues. CDR3 nucleotides: TGTGCCAGCAGCGAGACAGGAGATAGCAATCAGCCCCAGCATTTT. Protein: CASSETGDSNQPQHF.

This sequence joins TRBV5-1 and TRBJ2-7, with D maybe TRBD2 (6 bases). V was pared by 4 bases and J by 5 bases, with 19 bases between. Germline CDR1 is SGHRS and CDR2 is YFSETQ. The CDR3 has 15 amino acids. CDR3 nucleotides: TGCGCCAGCAGCCTAGGAGGGGTTCCCCCTAACGAGCAGTACTTC. Its translation is CASSLGGVPPNEQYF.

The V and J genes are TRBV19 and TRBJ2-7, with D perhaps TRBD2 (5 bases). Germline V CDR1 and CDR2: LNHDA, SQIVND (reference sequence). The CDR3 sequence is 15 residues long. V was clipped by 1 base and J by 4 bases, with 14 bases between them. As DNA, the CDR3 is TGTGCCAGTAGTATAGGCGGCGGATCGGGGTACGAGCAGTACTTC. This sequence encodes CASSIGGGSGYEQYF.